Listed here is a single T cell receptor beta chain. The data were obtained in a study of blood T cell repertoires in COVID-19. Study-level background: Material from acute and convalescent COVID-19 was sourced from the United States, Italy and Spain. T cells, B-cell-depleted T cells, or PBMCs supplied cDNA or gDNA.

The assay was immunoSEQ multiplex PCR, and TCRdb's table has in-frame clones only and misses some. This sample yields 160,000 or so clones, of which approximately 87% are seen a single time; roughly 4% belongs to the top ten. The CDR3 runs to 14 residues. Looked up from germline, CDR1 is SGDLS and CDR2 is YYNGEE. V lost 4 bases, J lost 4 bases, and 12 bases lay in between. The receptor's source is a woman between 65 and 79 years old with acute or convalescent COVID-19. The chain employs TRBV9 and TRBJ1-5, with D tentatively TRBD1 (6 bases). The sample was peripheral blood. The CDR3 reads CASSPDQGNQPQHF. The CDR3 nucleotides are TGTGCCAGCAGCCCAGACCAGGGGAATCAGCCCCAGCATTTT.